These T cell receptor beta chains were read from a single sample in a study of OX40 agonist ivuxolimab in advanced cancers. Produced via immunoSEQ multiplex PCR; TCRdb's table is partial and in-frame only. The sample consists of 58,000 or so clones, 85% to 90% of them appearing once. The specimen comprised CD4+ or CD8+ T cells sorted from blood, sampled in a trial of the OX40 agonist ivuxolimab. The receptors stem from an adult with an advanced solid tumor such as melanoma, head and neck, liver or kidney cancer. Both conserved end residues are part of each CDR3. The order of the fields is clone size, J gene, CDR3 length, D gene, V gene, CDR3 DNA, CDR3 protein. The D gene is left open where the match is weak. Clone size is shown for a subset of rows, as once, few, many or a class of expanded clone.

- TRBJ2-7 14 - TRBV25-1 TGTGCCAGCAGCGCACTACAGCAGCCCTACGAGCAGTACTTC CASSALQQPYEQYF
- TRBJ2-1 15 - TRBV10-3 TGTGCCATCAGGGGGGGAGGTGGGAACCACAATGAGCAGTTCTTC CAIRGGGGNHNEQFF
once TRBJ1-2 15 - TRBV27 TGTGCCAGCAGTACTCTCAGGGCGATGGGCTATGGCTACACCTTC CASSTLRAMGYGYTF
- TRBJ2-5 12 - TRBV5-4 TGTGCCAGCAGCTTAACCGAAGAGACCCAGTACTTC CASSLTEETQYF
- TRBJ1-4 16 TRBD1 TRBV5-1 TGCGCCAGCAGCTGGGGGACAGGAGCGAATAATGAAAAACTGTTTTTT CASSWGTGANNEKLFF
medium-sized TRBJ1-1 16 - TRBV5-4 TGTGCCAGCAGCTCCCTGACAGGCAGCCCGAACACTGAAGCTTTCTTT CASSSLTGSPNTEAFF
- TRBJ2-7 15 - TRBV23-1 TGCGCCAGCAGTCTTAAGGGGCGGCAATCCTACGAGCAGTACTTC CASSLKGRQSYEQYF
- TRBJ1-4 16 - TRBV9 TGTGCCAGCAGCGTAGGGGTGGGGGGAGTGAGTGAAAAACTGTTTTTT CASSVGVGGVSEKLFF
- TRBJ2-5 16 TRBD1 TRBV10-3 TGTGCCATCAGTGAGTCTAGGGGGCCTAGCCAAGAGACCCAGTACTTC CAISESRGPSQETQYF
- TRBJ2-1 15 - TRBV2 TGTGCCAGCAGTGAAGAAGGGACCACTTACAATGAGCAGTTCTTC CASSEEGTTYNEQFF
- TRBJ2-1 16 - TRBV18 TGTGCCAGCTCACCAGAGGGCGGGGCGTTCTACAATGAGCAGTTCTTC CASSPEGGAFYNEQFF
- TRBJ2-2 15 TRBD2 TRBV5-1 TGCGCCAGCAGCTTGGCTAGCGGGAGGCTGGGGGAGCTGTTTTTT CASSLASGRLGELFF
- TRBJ2-6 16 - TRBV4-1 TGCGCCAGCAGCCAAGATGAGAGCTCTGGGGCCAACGTCCTGACTTTC CASSQDESSGANVLTF
- TRBJ2-4 14 TRBD1 TRBV19 TGTGCCAGTAGTATCGGGGGACAGGGAAGGATTCAGTACTTC CASSIGGQGRIQYF
few TRBJ2-1 12 - TRBV9 TGTGCCAGCAGCTCTTGGACAAATGAGCAGTTCTTC CASSSWTNEQFF
- TRBJ1-5 13 - TRBV2 TGTGCCAGCAGTGGACCGACCACTCGTCCCCAGCATTTT CASSGPTTRPQHF
- TRBJ1-3 13 - TRBV28 TGTGCCAGCAGTTTATCGGCAGGCAACACCATATATTTT CASSLSAGNTIYF
- TRBJ1-5 15 - TRBV28 TGTGCCAGCAGCTTAAGCGGGGGTTCGTATCAGCCCCAGCATTTT CASSLSGGSYQPQHF
- TRBJ1-5 14 - TRBV6-1 TGTGCCAGCAGTGAAAACGGATACAATCAGCCCCAGCATTTT CASSENGYNQPQHF
- TRBJ2-7 15 - TRBV15 TGTGCCACCAGCAGAGATCTGGCGGTCTCCTACGAGCAGTACTTC CATSRDLAVSYEQYF
- TRBJ2-5 15 TRBD2 TRBV11-3 TGTGCCAGCAGCCCAGGGACTAGGATAGGGGAGACCCAGTACTTC CASSPGTRIGETQYF
- TRBJ1-2 15 TRBD1 TRBV9 TGTGCCAGCAGCGTCTGGGAGGGGGCGATGAATGGCTACACCTTC CASSVWEGAMNGYTF
- TRBJ2-7 15 TRBD2 TRBV12-5 TGTGCTAGTGGCTCAATACTAGCGGGAACTGAAGAGCAGTACTTC CASGSILAGTEEQYF
- TRBJ1-5 14 - TRBV2 TGTGCCAGCCAGGGGCCCCTCGTCAATCAGCCCCAGCATTTT CASQGPLVNQPQHF
- TRBJ2-4 15 TRBD2 TRBV18 TGTGCCAGCTCACCGGGACTAGCCCTCCAAAACATTCAGTACTTC CASSPGLALQNIQYF
- TRBJ2-1 14 - TRBV14 TGTGCCAGCGCAGCCATTAGGGGCTCTGCTGAGCAGTTCTTC CASAAIRGSAEQFF
- TRBJ2-1 13 - TRBV28 TGTGCCAGCAGTGGGAGCTCCTACAATGAGCAGTTCTTC CASSGSSYNEQFF
- TRBJ1-3 15 - TRBV27 TGTGCCAGCAGTTCAAGGTCGCCCGGGATAAACACCATATATTTT CASSSRSPGINTIYF
few TRBJ2-3 13 - TRBV6-5 TGTGCCAGCAGTTCGGGTTACACAGATACGCAGTATTTT CASSSGYTDTQYF
- TRBJ1-1 14 TRBD1 TRBV10-3 TGTGCCAGCCGGGACAGGGGAATGAACACTGAAGCTTTCTTT CASRDRGMNTEAFF
- TRBJ2-2 13 - TRBV4-2 TGTGCCAGCAGCCAAGATGGGGCTGGGGAGCTGTTTTTT CASSQDGAGELFF
- TRBJ2-2 14 - TRBV7-9 TGTGCCAGCAGCTTAGGTCTTCTCACCGGGGAGCTGTTTTTT CASSLGLLTGELFF
- TRBJ2-6 13 - TRBV7-2 TGTGCCAGCAGCTTCTCCGGGGCCAACGTCCTGACTTTC CASSFSGANVLTF
- TRBJ1-2 14 - TRBV6-1 TGTGCCAGCAGCGCCGGGTCGGTGGGGTATGGCTACACCTTC CASSAGSVGYGYTF
- TRBJ1-6 13 TRBD1 TRBV5-6 TGTGCCAGCGGGACAGGTTATAATTCACCCCTCCACTTT CASGTGYNSPLHF
- TRBJ2-2 13 TRBD1 TRBV6-6 TGTGCCAGCAATAACAGGGGTCCCGGGGAGCTGTTTTTT CASNNRGPGELFF
- TRBJ2-7 14 - TRBV28 TGTGCCAGCAGAGAACAGGGACCCTCCTACGAGCAGTACTTC CASREQGPSYEQYF
- TRBJ2-1 15 - TRBV28 TGTGCCAGCACCCGAGCGGGACAACTCTACAATGAGCAGTTCTTC CASTRAGQLYNEQFF
few TRBJ2-3 14 - TRBV7-9 TGTGCCAGCAGCCCGTCGGACTACGCGGATACGCAGTATTTT CASSPSDYADTQYF
few TRBJ1-5 12 - TRBV29-1 TGCAGCGTTTCAGGGACCGATCAGCCCCAGCATTTT CSVSGTDQPQHF
- TRBJ1-5 12 - TRBV6-1 TGTGCCAGCAGCTTCACCCGTCAGCCCCAGCATTTT CASSFTRQPQHF
few TRBJ2-5 14 - TRBV5-4 TGTGCCAGCAGCCCGGTGGGCGGCGAAGAGACCCAGTACTTC CASSPVGGEETQYF
- TRBJ2-7 13 TRBD2 TRBV30 TGTGCCTTCACTAGCGGGGGCTCCTACGAGCAGTACTTC CAFTSGGSYEQYF
once TRBJ1-5 19 TRBD1 TRBV18 TGTGCCAGCTCACCCACGGGACAGGGTATACCTTATAGCAATCAGCCCCAGCATTTT CASSPTGQGIPYSNQPQHF
- TRBJ2-7 14 - TRBV6-1 TGTGCCAGCAGTCAATCGGACTTACCCATCGAGCAGTACTTC CASSQSDLPIEQYF
- TRBJ2-3 15 TRBD2 TRBV10-3 TGTGCCATCAGTGAGCGGGAGCGGGGGACAGATACGCAGTATTTT CAISERERGTDTQYF
- TRBJ2-3 12 - TRBV28 TGTGCCAGCAGTTCCGGACCAGATACGCAGTATTTT CASSSGPDTQYF
- TRBJ2-1 15 - TRBV5-1 TGCGCCAGCGCCCCTTCCCTACGCTCCTACAATGAGCAGTTCTTC CASAPSLRSYNEQFF
- TRBJ1-2 13 - TRBV6-1 TGTGCCAGCAGTCCGGGTCGTGGCTATGGCTACACCTTC CASSPGRGYGYTF
- TRBJ2-1 14 TRBD2 TRBV15 TGTGCCACCAGCCCGACTAGCGGTCTCAATGAGCAGTTCTTC CATSPTSGLNEQFF
- TRBJ2-2 15 - TRBV6-1 TGTGCCAGCAGGGTACAGGGCTCGAACACCGGGGAGCTGTTTTTT CASRVQGSNTGELFF
- TRBJ1-2 14 TRBD1 TRBV6-1 TGTGCCAGCAGTGAGGTTTACAGGGGGAATGGCTACACCTTC CASSEVYRGNGYTF
- TRBJ2-1 15 - TRBV11-2 TGTGCCAGCAGCTCCAACCGGACAGCGTACAATGAGCAGTTCTTC CASSSNRTAYNEQFF